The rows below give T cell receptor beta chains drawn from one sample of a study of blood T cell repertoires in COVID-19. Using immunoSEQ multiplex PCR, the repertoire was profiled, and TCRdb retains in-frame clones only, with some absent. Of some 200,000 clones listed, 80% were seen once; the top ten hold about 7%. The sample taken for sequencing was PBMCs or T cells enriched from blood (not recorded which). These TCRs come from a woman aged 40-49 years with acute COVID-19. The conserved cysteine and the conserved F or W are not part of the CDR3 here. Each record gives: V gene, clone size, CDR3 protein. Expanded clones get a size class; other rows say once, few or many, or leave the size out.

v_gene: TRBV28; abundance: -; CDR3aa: ASSLSGQKEKLF
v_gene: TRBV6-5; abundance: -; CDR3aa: ASSYSDRVSGNTIY
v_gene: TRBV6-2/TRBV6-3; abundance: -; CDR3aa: ASSYSSGPEGEAF
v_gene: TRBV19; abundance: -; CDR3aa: ASSISGGGSESYEQY
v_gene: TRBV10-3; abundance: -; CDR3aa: AIRPGHLYEQY
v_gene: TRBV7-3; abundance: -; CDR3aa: ASSPKRGGPRVPDTQY
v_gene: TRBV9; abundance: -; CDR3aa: ASSFTGYTEAF
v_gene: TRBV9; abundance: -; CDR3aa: ASSVGLGSLGEQY
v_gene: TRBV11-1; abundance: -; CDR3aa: ASSPEVAGVGNIQY
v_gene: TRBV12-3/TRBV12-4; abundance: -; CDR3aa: ASRSGGVYGYT
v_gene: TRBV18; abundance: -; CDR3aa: ASSPGGGGQPQH
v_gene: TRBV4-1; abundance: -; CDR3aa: ASSQSSRGEPEAF
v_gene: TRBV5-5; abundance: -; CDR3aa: ASSRTEFSYEQY
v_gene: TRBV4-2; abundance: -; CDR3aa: ASSHHREQGEGNTIY
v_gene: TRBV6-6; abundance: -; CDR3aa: ASSGQNQRGTQY
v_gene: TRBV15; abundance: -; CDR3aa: ATSRAPSGRGETQY
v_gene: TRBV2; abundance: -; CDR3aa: ASRRTGNQPQH
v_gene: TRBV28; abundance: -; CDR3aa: ASSQGQGGRRWY
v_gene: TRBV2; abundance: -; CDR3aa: ASSVIGGGTDTQY
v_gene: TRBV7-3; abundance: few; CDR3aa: ASSQSRGHTEAF
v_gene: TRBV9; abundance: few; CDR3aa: ASSVAGQGNEQF
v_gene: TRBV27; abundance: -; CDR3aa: ASSLSGARGNTIY
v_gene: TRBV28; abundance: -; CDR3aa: ASSLTVNTEAF
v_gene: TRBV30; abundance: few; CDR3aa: AWRSEGNADTQY
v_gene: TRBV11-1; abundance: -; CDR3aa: ASSFGTGVTGELF
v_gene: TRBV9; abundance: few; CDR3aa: ASSVSLNQPQH
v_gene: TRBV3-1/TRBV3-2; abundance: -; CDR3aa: ASSQDSDRGGYT
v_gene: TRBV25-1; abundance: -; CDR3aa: ASAGTGNQPQH
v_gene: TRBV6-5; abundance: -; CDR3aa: ATGPTGGVDNEQF
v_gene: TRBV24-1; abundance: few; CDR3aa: ATSDGQSGKETQY
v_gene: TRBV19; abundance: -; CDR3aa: ASSIRQRQNIQY
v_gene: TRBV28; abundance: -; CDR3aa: ASSLLVDEKLF
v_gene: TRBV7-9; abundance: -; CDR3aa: ASRGTSGRENEQF
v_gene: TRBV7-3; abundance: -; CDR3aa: ASSSTSGRGNEQF
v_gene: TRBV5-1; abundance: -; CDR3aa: ASSLQGDRSTDTQY
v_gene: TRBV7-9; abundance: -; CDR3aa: ASSPTRPASYEQY
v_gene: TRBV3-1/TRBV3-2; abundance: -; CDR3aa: ASSLPSRGRGRSPLH
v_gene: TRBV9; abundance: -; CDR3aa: ASSVGGSGSTTDTQY
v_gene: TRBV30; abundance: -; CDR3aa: AWQGQDYEQY
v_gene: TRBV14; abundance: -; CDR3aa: ASSHSGAGYGYT
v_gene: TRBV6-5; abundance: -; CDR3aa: ASYETEAF
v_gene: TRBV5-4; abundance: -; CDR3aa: ASSLISGTGANEQF
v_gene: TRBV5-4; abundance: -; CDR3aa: ASSLEWQGTGGYT
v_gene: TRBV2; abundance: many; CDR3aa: ASTPPRGRANEKLF
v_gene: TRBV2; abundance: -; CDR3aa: ASSWTGLGQPQH
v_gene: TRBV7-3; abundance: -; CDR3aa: ASSLRREPGNEQF
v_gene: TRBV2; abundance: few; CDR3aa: ASGRDRSPEAF
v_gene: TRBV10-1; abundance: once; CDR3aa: ASSSEPAPWTGQDEKLF